Listed here are 20 T cell receptor beta chains from one sample, sequenced in a study of cytomegalovirus exposure and HLA in healthy donors. PCR was performed using 60 Vbeta and 13 Jbeta primers. Clones were read by immunoSEQ multiplex PCR, and TCRdb kept only the in-frame ones, dropping some. The data hold more than 95,000 clones, with roughly 70% observed a single time. Sequenced input: PBMCs. The receptors originated from a man aged 25-45 years in good health and CMV-seronegative.

A single count supports this clone. This chain joins TRBV30 and TRBJ1-6; D is possibly TRBD1 (6 bases). This CDR3 has 17 residues. Trimming removed 1 base at V and 7 bases at J, with 20 bases between. Germline CDR1 and CDR2: GTSNPN and SVGIG (reference sequence). The CDR3 loop is CAWSAGGRANLNSPLHF. CDR3 DNA: TGTGCCTGGAGTGCGGGGGGCAGGGCCAATCTAAATTCACCCCTCCACTTT.

This clone has more than one count but fewer than ten. At one boundary the junction diverges from the germline segment, which might be a read error. The chain is built from TRBV29-1 and TRBJ2-3; TRBD2 matches 15 bases. This CDR3 has 11 amino acids. The germline gives CDR1 SQVTM, CDR2 ANQGSEA. The CDR3 loop is CSVAGLAGGDF. CDR3 coding DNA: TGCAGCGTTGCCGGACTAGCGGGGGGGGATTTT.

The chain employs TRBV5-6 and TRBJ1-5; the match to TRBD1 covers 9 bases. The CDR3 has 14 amino acids. Germline CDR1 and CDR2: SGHDT and YYEEEE. With 3 bases clipped from V and 6 bases from J, the junction kept 4 bases outside the gene matches. For the CDR3, the DNA is TGTGCCAGCAGCTGGGGACAGGGAGGTCAGCCCCAGCATTTT. This gives the protein CASSWGQGGQPQHF.

The chain combines TRBV5-1 with TRBJ2-1; 9 nucleotides match TRBD1. Germline V gene lookup returns CDR1 SGHRS and CDR2 YFSETQ. The CDR3 sequence is 15 residues long. With 7 bases clipped from V and 6 bases from J, the junction kept 11 bases outside the gene matches. CDR3 coding DNA: TGCGCCAGCCGGGCGGCGACAGGGGGAGGCAATGAGCAGTTCTTC. Its protein product is CASRAATGGGNEQFF.

This clone was seen once. V usage is TRBV4-1 and J usage is TRBJ1-4; 9 positions agree with TRBD1. Germline V lookup: CDR1 MGHRA, CDR2 YSYEKL. This CDR3 has 16 amino acids. V lost 0 bases, J lost 7 bases, and 6 bases stayed unmatched. The CDR3 DNA sequence: TGCGCCAGCAGCCAAGAATCGGACAGGGGAGGTGAAAAACTGTTTTTT. Its protein product is CASSQESDRGGEKLFF.

This rearrangement joins TRBV4-1 to TRBJ1-1, with TRBD1 matching over 8 bases. The germline CDR1 and CDR2 sequences are MGHRA and YSYEKL. The length of the CDR3 is 15 residues. With 1 base clipped from V and 4 bases from J, the junction kept 5 bases outside the gene matches. The CDR3 protein is CASSQGSTGGTEAFF. In DNA form, the CDR3 reads TGCGCCAGCAGCCAAGGTAGCACAGGGGGCACTGAAGCTTTCTTT.

The chain combines TRBV5-8 with TRBJ2-3, with TRBD2 matching 12 bases. The V gene's germline CDR1 is SGHTS and CDR2 YDEGEE. After removal of 3 bases from V and 2 bases from J, the junction contained 7 bases not matched to a gene. This CDR3 region has 17 residues. CDR3 nucleotide sequence: TGTGCCAGCAGCTCATCTAGCGGGGGGGCGTCCACAGATACGCAGTATTTT. Translated: CASSSSSGGASTDTQYF.

This chain links TRBV5-1 with TRBJ2-2, with 14 bases matching TRBD2. Trimming took 1 base from V and 2 from J; bases not matched to a gene: 10. Germline V gene sequence: CDR1 SGHRS, CDR2 YFSETQ. The CDR3 covers 20 residues. DNA for the CDR3: TGCGCCAGCAGCTTGAATCGCCGGACTAGCGGGGGGAACAACACCGGGGAGCTGTTTTTT. It translates to CASSLNRRTSGGNNTGELFF.

The gene calls are TRBV12-5 and TRBJ1-1, with 8 bases matching TRBD1. The CDR3 spans 14 residues. Per the germline V gene, CDR1 is LGHNT and CDR2 is FRNRAP. Losses at the gene ends were 8 bases for V and 4 bases for J; bases not matched to a gene: 9. The CDR3 protein is CASHPQGAGTEAFF. In DNA form, the CDR3 reads TGTGCTAGTCACCCGCAGGGGGCCGGCACTGAAGCTTTCTTT.

This clone was counted only a few times. J is TRBJ1-6 and V is TRBV10-3; 8 positions agree with TRBD1. The CDR3 covers 21 residues. Germline V gives CDR1 ENHRY, CDR2 SYGVKD. With 1 base clipped from V and 0 bases from J, the junction kept 14 bases outside the gene matches. The CDR3 bases are TGTGCCATCAGTGAGTTTCCAACCCGGGACAGGCCAAGCTCCTATAATTCACCCCTCCACTTT. It specifies CAISEFPTRDRPSSYNSPLHF.

This chain links TRBV29-1 with TRBJ2-7; tentative D call: TRBD1 (6 bases). CDR1 SQVTM and CDR2 ANQGSEA come from the germline V gene. The CDR3 sequence is 15 residues long. Trimming took off 4 bases at V and 6 bases at J, with 22 bases between the two ends. The CDR3 DNA sequence: TGCAGCGTTGTGGTAGGGCCGGACAGTGAGGCCGAGCAGTACTTC. Amino acids: CSVVVGPDSEAEQYF.

This clone was picked up a small number of times. One end of the junction is discordant with germline, which a read error may explain. This chain connects TRBV5-1 to TRBJ1-2; the match to TRBD1 covers 9 bases. Germline V gene data show CDR1 as SGHRS and CDR2 as YFSETQ. The CDR3 is 15 amino acids. The CDR3 nucleotides are TGCGCCAGCAGGTTGGAGACAGGGGGGAACTATGGCTACACCTTC. This translates into CASRLETGGNYGYTF.

This clone was observed a few times. The chain combines TRBV28 with TRBJ1-1; possible D gene TRBD1, 5 bases. Germline CDR1 and CDR2: MDHEN and SYDVKM. The CDR3 spans 16 residues. V shed 4 bases and J shed 0 bases, with 15 bases lying between them. The CDR3 DNA sequence: TGTGCCAGCAGTTATAGGCGGGGACTGATGAACACTGAAGCTTTCTTT. Translating it yields CASSYRRGLMNTEAFF.

Worth noting for this clone: The junction does not match germline at one end; this may be a read error. The V call is TRBV7-9, the J call TRBJ1-2; 11 bases align to TRBD1. CDR3 length equals 16 residues. Germline V CDR1 and CDR2: SEHNR, FQNEAQ (reference sequence). CDR3 loop: CSSSSRRTGGNYGYTF. The CDR3 coding sequence is TGTTCCAGCAGCTCCCGGAGGACAGGGGGCAACTATGGCTACACCTTC.

This rearrangement joins TRBV19 to TRBJ1-4, with no clear D. V lost 7 bases to trimming and J lost 0 bases, with 12 bases between them. This CDR3 has 15 amino acids. CDR1 is LNHDA, CDR2 SQIVND, per germline (reference sequence). The CDR3 DNA follows: TGTGCCAGTAAGAAACAGCACGCAACTAATGAAAAACTGTTTTTT. Translated: CASKKQHATNEKLFF.

The chain links TRBV6-5 to TRBJ1-5, with a tentative D call TRBD1 (6 bases). Trimming shortened V by 6 bases and J by 4 bases, and 10 bases separated the two germline ends. The germline V gene encodes CDR1 MNHEY and CDR2 SVGAGI. The CDR3 has 13 amino acids. DNA of the CDR3: TGTGCCAGCAGACTAACAGGGAATCAGCCCCAGCATTTT. Encoded protein: CASRLTGNQPQHF.

The genes are TRBV7-9 and TRBJ1-4, with unresolved D. This CDR3 has 15 amino acids. Germline CDR1 SEHNR, CDR2 FQNEAQ (reference sequence). V was pared by 5 bases and J by 8 bases, with 18 bases between. The CDR3 nucleotides are TGTGCCAGCAGCACAACCTCGGGAGCAGGCGAAAAACTGTTTTTT. Its protein is CASSTTSGAGEKLFF.

This clone has just a few counts. J is TRBJ2-7 and V is TRBV6-5; D not certain. The germline V gene encodes CDR1 MNHEY and CDR2 SVGAGI. The CDR3 consists of 15 residues. Trimming shortened V by 2 bases and J by 0 bases, and 11 bases separated the two germline ends. CDR3 bases: TGTGCCAGCAGTTACGCGGCTATTCCCTCCTACGAGCAGTACTTC. Its translation is CASSYAAIPSYEQYF.

CDR3 coding DNA: TGTGCCAGCTTGGGCGGGACCGGGACAGTCCCTTCACCCCTCCACTTT. Protein product: CASLGGTGTVPSPLHF. The J gene is TRBJ1-6, the V gene TRBV18; 7 nucleotides align to TRBD1. Germline lookup yields CDR1 KGHSH and CDR2 LQKENI. The J segment lost 9 bases and the V segment lost 7 bases, leaving 15 bases of the junction unmatched. This CDR3 region has 16 residues.

This clone was observed a few times. The rearrangement uses TRBV19 and TRBJ1-6; tentatively, D is TRBD1 (6 bases). This CDR3 is built from 15 residues. CDR1 and CDR2 from the germline V gene are LNHDA and SQIVND (reference sequence). The V gene lost 5 bases and the J gene lost 8 bases, with 16 bases spanning the gap. The CDR3 bases are TGTGCCAGTAGTGAGACAGGATTTTCTTATTCACCCCTCCACTTT. It codes for CASSETGFSYSPLHF.